The 12 T cell receptor beta chains reported below all come from one sample, sequenced in a study of cytomegalovirus exposure and HLA in healthy donors. Some clones are missing from TCRdb's copy, which holds only in-frame ones; the method was immunoSEQ multiplex PCR. Here the sample spans 150,000 or so clones, less than 90% being singletons. The sample comprised PBMCs. The receptors were gathered from a young man in good health and CMV-seropositive.

This chain connects TRBV11-2 to TRBJ2-3; 11 positions agree with TRBD2. The CDR3 contains 19 residues. Trimming removed 1 base from V and 0 bases from J; junction bases left unmatched: 9. Germline V lookup: CDR1 SGHAT, CDR2 FQNNGV. The chain's CDR3 is CASSLVRSRLAGSTDTQYF. CDR3 bases: TGTGCCAGCAGCTTAGTCCGGTCTAGACTAGCGGGGAGCACAGATACGCAGTATTTT.

This chain uses TRBV28 with TRBJ1-5; the D is unclear. Trimming pared 4 bases from V and 2 bases from J, leaving 9 bases between. Germline CDR1 is MDHEN and CDR2 is SYDVKM. CDR3 length: 14 residues. This chain's CDR3 is CASSSGSGNQPQHF. The CDR3 DNA reads TGTGCCAGCAGTTCCGGGAGCGGCAATCAGCCCCAGCATTTT.

The genes are TRBV28 and TRBJ2-1; 9 bases align to TRBD2. J gave up 5 bases and V 7 bases, and 6 bases lay outside the gene matches. Germline lookup yields CDR1 MDHEN and CDR2 SYDVKM. This CDR3 has 14 amino acids. The CDR3 coding sequence is TGTGCCAGCACTGGCGGGAGGGGAAACAATGAGCAGTTCTTC. Amino acid sequence: CASTGGRGNNEQFF.

The chain joins TRBV21-1 to TRBJ2-2; the table names TRBD2, a call not compared with the DNA. TRBV21-1 constitutes a pseudogene. This CDR3 has 13 amino acids. The CDR3, as DNA: TGTGCCAGCAGCAAACCCCGCGACGGGGAGCTGTTTTTT. It translates to CASSKPRDGELFF.

The V and J genes are TRBV2 and TRBJ1-1; 10 nucleotides agree with TRBD1. The CDR3 loop spans 14 amino acids. Germline trimming cut 6 bases from V and 5 bases from J; bases unmatched to any gene: 6. CDR1 is SNHLY, CDR2 FYNNEI, per germline. CDR3 nucleotide sequence: TGTGCCAGCAGCTTCCCGGGACAGGGGACTGAAGCTTTCTTT. Amino acids: CASSFPGQGTEAFF.

In its sample, this clone was seen once. The chain carries TRBV28 and TRBJ1-4; perhaps TRBD1 as D (6 bases). The germline V gene encodes CDR1 MDHEN and CDR2 SYDVKM. V dropped 5 bases and J dropped 8 bases, with 21 bases sitting between them. The CDR3 has 16 amino acids. The CDR3 DNA reads TGTGCCAGCAGTCGCTCCCACGGGGGGGGCGAAGAAAAACTGTTTTTT. It encodes CASSRSHGGGEEKLFF.

The rearrangement uses TRBV30 and TRBJ2-5, with TRBD2 identical over 9 bases. Germline CDR1 GTSNPN, CDR2 SVGIG (reference sequence). Trimming cost V 8 bases and J 0 bases; bases outside gene matches: 4. The CDR3 is 13 residues long. CDR3 sequence reads: CAHSGGDQETQYF. CDR3 nucleotides: TGTGCCCATAGCGGGGGCGACCAAGAGACCCAGTACTTC.

The chain has TRBV19 and TRBJ2-5, with 13 bases identical to TRBD2. The germline CDR1 and CDR2 sequences are LNHDA and SQIVND (reference sequence). With 10 bases clipped from V and 1 base from J, the junction kept 3 bases outside the gene matches. The CDR3 is 14 amino acids. The CDR3 spells CATRLAGGQETQYF. The CDR3 DNA sequence: TGTGCCACACGACTAGCGGGAGGCCAAGAGACCCAGTACTTC.

The chain has TRBV6-6 and TRBJ1-3; 9 nucleotides agree with TRBD1. Germline V lookup: CDR1 MNHNY, CDR2 SVGAGI (reference sequence). The CDR3 is 15 residues long. The trim removed 2 bases at V and 4 bases at J, leaving 3 bases unmatched. CDR3 DNA: TGTGCCAGCAGTTACACAGGGGGCACGGGAAACACCATATATTTT. Translated, it gives CASSYTGGTGNTIYF.

The V and J genes are TRBV19 and TRBJ2-1, with 10 bases that match TRBD2. CDR3 length: 15 residues. Germline trimming cut 7 bases from V and 5 bases from J; bases unmatched to any gene: 8. Germline CDR1 is LNHDA and CDR2 is SQIVND (reference sequence). CDR3 sequence reads: CASNSLAGFDNEQFF. The CDR3, as DNA: TGTGCCAGTAACTCACTAGCGGGATTTGACAATGAGCAGTTCTTC. Full variable domain (missing parts from reference TRBV19 and TRBJ2-1): DGGITQSPKYLFRKEGQNVTLSCEQNLNHDAMYWYRQDPGQGLRLIYYSQIVNDFQKGDIAEGYSVSREKKESFPLTVTSAQKNPTAFYLCASNSLAGFDNEQFFGPGTRLTVL.

The chain carries TRBV19 and TRBJ1-5; D possibly corresponds to TRBD1 (5 bases). CDR3 length: 16 residues. From germline, CDR1 is LNHDA and CDR2 SQIVND (reference sequence). The germline V and J ends were trimmed by 4 bases and 5 bases, with 18 bases remaining between them. CDR3 sequence: CASSTMDNSGDQPQHF. In nucleotides, the CDR3 is TGTGCCAGTAGTACGATGGACAACTCGGGCGATCAGCCCCAGCATTTT.

The rearrangement joins TRBV2 to TRBJ1-5; D possibly corresponds to TRBD1 (5 bases). Looked up from germline, CDR1 is SNHLY and CDR2 is FYNNEI. There are 12 residues in the CDR3. The V and J ends lost 3 bases and 11 bases respectively, with 11 bases between them. Here the CDR3 DNA reads TGTGCCAGCAGTGACCGCGGGGGGTCCCAGCATTTT. Translating it yields CASSDRGGSQHF.